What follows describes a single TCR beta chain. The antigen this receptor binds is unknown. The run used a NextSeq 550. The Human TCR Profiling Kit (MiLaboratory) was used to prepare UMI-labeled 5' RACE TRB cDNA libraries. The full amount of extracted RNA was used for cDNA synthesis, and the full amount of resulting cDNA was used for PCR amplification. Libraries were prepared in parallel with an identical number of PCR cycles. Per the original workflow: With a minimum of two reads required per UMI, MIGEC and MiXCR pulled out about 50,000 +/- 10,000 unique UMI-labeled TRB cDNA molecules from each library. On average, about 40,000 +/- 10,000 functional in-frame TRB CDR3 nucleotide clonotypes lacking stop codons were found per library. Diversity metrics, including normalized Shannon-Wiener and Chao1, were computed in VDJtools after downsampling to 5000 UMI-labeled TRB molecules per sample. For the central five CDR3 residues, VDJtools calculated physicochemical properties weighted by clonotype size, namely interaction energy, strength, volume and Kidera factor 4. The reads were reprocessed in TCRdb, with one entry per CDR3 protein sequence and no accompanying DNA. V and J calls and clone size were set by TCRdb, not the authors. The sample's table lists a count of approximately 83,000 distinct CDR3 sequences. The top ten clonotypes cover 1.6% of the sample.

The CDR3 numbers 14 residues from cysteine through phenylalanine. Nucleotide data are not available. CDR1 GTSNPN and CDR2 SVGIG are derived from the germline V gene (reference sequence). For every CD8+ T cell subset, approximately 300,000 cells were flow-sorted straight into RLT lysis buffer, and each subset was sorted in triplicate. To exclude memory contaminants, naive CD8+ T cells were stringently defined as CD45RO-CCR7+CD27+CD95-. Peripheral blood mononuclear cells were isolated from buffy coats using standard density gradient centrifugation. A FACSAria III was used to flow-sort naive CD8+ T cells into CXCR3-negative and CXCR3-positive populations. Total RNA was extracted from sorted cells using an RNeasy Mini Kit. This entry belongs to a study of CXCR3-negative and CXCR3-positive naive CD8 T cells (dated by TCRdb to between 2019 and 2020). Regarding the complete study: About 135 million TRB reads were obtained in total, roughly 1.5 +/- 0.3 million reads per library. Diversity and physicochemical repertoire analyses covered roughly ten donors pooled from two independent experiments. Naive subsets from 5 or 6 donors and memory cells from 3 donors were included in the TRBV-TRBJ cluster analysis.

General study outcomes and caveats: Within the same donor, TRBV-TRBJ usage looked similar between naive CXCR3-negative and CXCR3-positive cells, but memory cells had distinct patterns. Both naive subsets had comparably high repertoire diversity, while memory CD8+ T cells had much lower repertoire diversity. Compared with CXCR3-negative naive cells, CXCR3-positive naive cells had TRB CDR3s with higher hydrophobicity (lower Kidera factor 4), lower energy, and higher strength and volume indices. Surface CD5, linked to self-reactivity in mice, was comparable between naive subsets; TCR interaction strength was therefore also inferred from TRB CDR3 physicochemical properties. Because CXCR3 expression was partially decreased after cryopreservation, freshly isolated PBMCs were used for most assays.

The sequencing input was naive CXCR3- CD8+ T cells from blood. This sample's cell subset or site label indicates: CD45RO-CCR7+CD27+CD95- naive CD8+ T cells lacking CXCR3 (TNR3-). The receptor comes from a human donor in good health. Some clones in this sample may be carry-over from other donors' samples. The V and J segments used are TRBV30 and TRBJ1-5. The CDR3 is CAWSGRVGDQPQHF.